This T cell receptor beta chain was sequenced during a study of T cell responses to AZD1222 COVID-19 vaccine. Study in general: Recipients boosted at about 4 weeks or about 12 weeks are pooled. The study, taken as a whole, reports: Elevations in Spike-specific TCR breadth and depth followed administration of two AZD1222 doses.

Assay used: immunoSEQ multiplex PCR; TCRdb lists only in-frame clones, some missing. The sample shows over 95,000 clones, about nine tenths of them seen only once. To note about this clone: No antigen is known for it.

CDR3 length: 12 residues. With 3 bases removed from V and 6 bases from J, the gap between germline ends came to 9 bases. Germline-derived CDR1 and CDR2 are SQVTM and ANQGSEA. The J gene is TRBJ2-1, the V gene TRBV29-1, with D maybe TRBD1 (5 bases). This TCR came from an adult in good health. The source material was peripheral blood, sampled on day 0 of AZD1222 vaccination. CDR3 sequence (DNA): TGCAGCGTTGATAGGGGCGCCAATGAGCAGTTCTTC. Amino acids: CSVDRGANEQFF.